These T cell receptor beta chains were read from a single sample in a study of response to subunit inactivated influenza vaccine. Each CDR3 protein is one row after TCRdb ran MiXCR on the RT-PCR reads. The profile shows about 190,000 distinct CDR3 sequences, approximately 14% of them singletons. Material: CD8+ T cells sorted from PBMCs, obtained around 5 days after vaccination. The receptor set was obtained from a man aged 45 to 65 who received an inactivated influenza vaccine. The CDR3 runs from the conserved cysteine through the conserved F or W. D genes are given only for firm matches. Rows may omit the clone size; those that give it use once, few, many or a size class.

TRBD1 | many | TRBJ2-5 | TRBV2 | CASSPDRAARETQYF | TGTGCCAGCAGTCCGGACAGGGCGGCTCGGGAGACCCAGTACTTC
TRBD2 | once | TRBJ2-5 | TRBV28 | CASSFSLLADLQETQYF | TGTGCCAGCAGTTTCTCCCTGCTAGCGGACCTCCAAGAGACCCAGTACTTC
TRBD2 | many | TRBJ2-1 | TRBV9 | CASSVVDGTTYNEQFF | TGTGCCAGCAGCGTAGTGGACGGGACTACCTACAATGAGCAGTTCTTC
. | few | TRBJ2-7 | TRBV4-1 | CASSYDSHSYEQYF | TGCGCCAGCAGTTACGACAGCCACTCCTACGAGCAGTACTTC
. | . | TRBJ2-7 | TRBV12-3/TRBV12-4 | CASSLDWEEQYF | TGTGCCAGCAGTTTAGATTGGGAGGAGCAGTACTTC
. | many | TRBJ2-7 | TRBV5-1 | CASSLEESRSYEQYF | TGCGCCAGCAGCTTGGAAGAATCGCGCTCCTACGAGCAGTACTTC
. | many | TRBJ2-2 | TRBV5-1 | CASSFTGTNTGELFF | TGCGCCAGCAGCTTCACGGGGACCAACACCGGGGAGCTGTTTTTT
TRBD2 | few | TRBJ2-2 | TRBV6-1 | CARGKLSSGSSNTGELFF | TGTGCCAGGGGGAAACTTTCTAGCGGGAGTTCGAACACCGGGGAGCTGTTTTTT
TRBD2 | . | TRBJ2-5 | TRBV28 | CASSLLREHQETQYF | TGTGCCAGCAGTTTATTGCGGGAGCACCAAGAGACCCAGTACTTC
. | . | TRBJ2-2 | TRBV6-1 | CASSPPRAGNTGELFF | TGTGCCAGCAGCCCGCCAAGGGCCGGGAACACCGGGGAGCTGTTTTTT
. | few | TRBJ1-4 | TRBV14 | CASSQGTVTRLFF | TGTGCCAGCAGCCAAGGGACCGTCACAAGACTGTTTTTT
. | few | TRBJ2-7 | TRBV7-9 | CASSLENWEQYF | TGTGCCAGCAGCTTAGAAAACTGGGAGCAGTACTTC
TRBD1 | . | TRBJ1-2 | TRBV12-3/TRBV12-4 | CASSDRGGGYGYTF | TGTGCCAGCAGCGACCGAGGGGGCGGCTATGGCTACACCTTC
TRBD2 | few | TRBJ2-1 | TRBV6-2/TRBV6-3 | CASSKILAGLGNEQFF | TGTGCCAGCAGTAAGATCCTAGCGGGCCTGGGGAATGAGCAGTTCTTC
TRBD2 | few | TRBJ2-1 | TRBV24-1 | CATSDFKAGGVNEQFF | TGTGCCACCAGTGATTTTAAAGCGGGAGGGGTCAATGAGCAGTTCTTC
. | . | TRBJ2-2 | TRBV10-3 | CAVPLNTGELFF | TGTGCCGTACCCTTGAACACCGGGGAGCTGTTTTTT
. | many | TRBJ2-7 | TRBV20-1 | CSARDQNEQYF | TGCAGTGCTAGAGATCAGAACGAGCAGTACTTC
. | . | TRBJ2-1 | TRBV14 | CASSHRTFVQFF | TGTGCCAGCAGCCACAGGACATTCGTGCAGTTCTTC
TRBD1 | . | TRBJ2-7 | TRBV25-1 | CASSAGGRDEQYF | TGTGCCAGCAGCGCAGGGGGCCGGGACGAGCAGTACTTC
TRBD2 | . | TRBJ2-3 | TRBV11-2 | CASSPSGGGLFYTDTQYF | TGTGCCAGCAGCCCCTCGGGGGGTGGGTTGTTTTACACAGATACGCAGTATTTT
. | few | TRBJ2-1 | TRBV7-8 | CASSLLGTPPYNEQFF | TGTGCCAGCAGCTTATTGGGCACCCCCCCCTACAATGAGCAGTTCTTC
. | few | TRBJ2-5 | TRBV3-1 | CASSQVETQYF | TGTGCCAGCAGCCAAGTAGAGACCCAGTACTTC
. | few | TRBJ2-1 | TRBV5-5 | CASSSKVGEQFF | TGTGCCAGCAGCTCGAAGGTGGGGGAGCAGTTCTTC
. | many | TRBJ1-4 | TRBV5-1 | CASSLEPAATNEKLFF | TGCGCCAGCAGCTTGGAGCCGGCAGCAACTAATGAAAAACTGTTTTTT
TRBD2 | . | TRBJ2-1 | TRBV24-1 | CATSDLVSRAGESYNEQFF | TGTGCCACCAGTGATTTAGTTAGTAGGGCGGGAGAGTCCTACAATGAGCAGTTCTTC
. | many | TRBJ2-3 | TRBV12-3/TRBV12-4 | CASRDGSTDTQYF | TGTGCCAGCAGAGATGGGAGCACAGATACGCAGTATTTT
. | few | TRBJ1-4 | TRBV6-2/TRBV6-3 | CASKAEATNEKLFF | TGTGCCAGCAAAGCAGAGGCAACTAATGAAAAACTGTTTTTT
. | few | TRBJ1-6 | TRBV2 | CASSRKDSRSSPLHF | TGTGCCAGCAGTCGAAAGGACAGCAGGAGTTCACCCCTCCACTTT
TRBD2 | few | TRBJ2-3 | TRBV3-1 | CASSLGLAGGPGDTQYF | TGTGCCAGCAGCCTGGGACTAGCGGGGGGGCCAGGAGATACGCAGTATTTT
. | few | TRBJ2-7 | TRBV7-9 | CASSLVHSMEGEQYF | TGTGCCAGCAGCTTAGTCCACAGCATGGAGGGCGAGCAGTACTTC
TRBD1 | . | TRBJ2-2 | TRBV6-1 | CASSGRTGNTGELFF | TGTGCCAGCAGTGGCCGGACAGGAAACACCGGGGAGCTGTTTTTT
TRBD2 | . | TRBJ2-1 | TRBV6-1 | CASSPTSGRYNEQFF | TGTGCCAGCAGCCCTACTAGCGGGAGATACAATGAGCAGTTCTTC
. | few | TRBJ2-7 | TRBV20-1 | CSAFPNAPDSTYEQYF | TGCAGTGCTTTCCCAAACGCTCCCGACAGCACCTACGAGCAGTACTTC
TRBD1 | . | TRBJ2-7 | TRBV7-9 | CASSASRTGLDF | TGTGCCAGCAGCGCTTCAAGGACAGGGTTGGACTTC
TRBD2 | . | TRBJ2-2 | TRBV6-1 | CASSLIAGGPDGELFF | TGTGCCAGCAGTCTTATAGCGGGAGGGCCCGACGGGGAGCTGTTTTTT
TRBD1 | few | TRBJ1-4 | TRBV29-1 | CSVRTGGTNEKLFF | TGCAGCGTCCGGACAGGGGGAACTAATGAAAAACTGTTTTTT
TRBD2 | many | TRBJ2-1 | TRBV20-1 | CSAPGTSGAFYNEQFF | TGCAGTGCTCCCGGGACTAGCGGGGCATTCTACAATGAGCAGTTCTTC
. | few | TRBJ2-7 | TRBV9 | CASSVDGAAGYEQYF | TGTGCCAGCAGCGTAGACGGCGCGGCAGGCTACGAGCAGTACTTC
TRBD1 | . | TRBJ1-6 | TRBV4-3 | CASSQGQGFHNSPLHF | TGCGCCAGCAGCCAAGGACAGGGTTTCCATAATTCACCCCTCCACTTT
. | . | TRBJ2-3 | TRBV27 | CASRLLSVTTDTQYF | TGTGCCAGCAGGCTACTCAGTGTAACCACAGATACGCAGTATTTT
. | . | TRBJ1-1 | TRBV18 | CASGVRSSEAFF | TGTGCCAGCGGGGTAAGGAGCTCTGAAGCTTTCTTT
TRBD2 | many | TRBJ2-3 | TRBV9 | CASSVLAGSSTDTQYF | TGTGCCAGCAGCGTACTAGCGGGTTCTAGCACAGATACGCAGTATTTT
TRBD2 | few | TRBJ2-1 | TRBV4-1 | CASSQISGGAGYEQFF | TGCGCCAGCAGCCAGATTAGCGGGGGGGCCGGTTATGAGCAGTTCTTC
TRBD2 | . | TRBJ2-3 | TRBV4-1 | CASSQEVRWGSGAPSTDTQYF | TGCGCCAGCAGCCAAGAGGTGAGGTGGGGCAGCGGGGCCCCTAGCACAGATACGCAGTATTTT
TRBD1 | few | TRBJ2-7 | TRBV5-6 | CASSLGSGTAIDEQYF | TGTGCCAGCAGCTTGGGCTCCGGGACAGCCATCGACGAGCAGTACTTC
. | many | TRBJ1-4 | TRBV27 | CASGVLGGEKLFF | TGTGCCAGCGGGGTGTTGGGTGGAGAAAAACTGTTTTTT
. | . | TRBJ2-7 | TRBV6-5 | CASSYSGTLGEQYF | TGTGCCAGCAGTTACTCGGGGACCCTTGGCGAGCAGTACTTC
. | . | TRBJ2-2 | TRBV2 | CASRGTWGRNTGELFF | TGTGCCAGCAGGGGGACTTGGGGGCGAAACACCGGGGAGCTGTTTTTT
. | many | TRBJ1-1 | TRBV7-3 | CASSLNPGSNTEAFF | TGTGCCAGCAGCTTAAATCCGGGTTCCAACACTGAAGCTTTCTTT
. | . | TRBJ2-1 | TRBV20-1 | CSASLEDFPNNEQFF | TGCAGTGCTAGTCTGGAGGACTTCCCTAACAATGAGCAGTTCTTC
. | . | TRBJ2-2 | TRBV6-1 | CASSLNYPTNTGELFF | TGTGCCAGCAGCCTAAACTACCCTACTAACACCGGGGAGCTGTTTTTT
TRBD1 | . | TRBJ2-1 | TRBV24-1 | CATSDAYRTGNYNEQFF | TGTGCCACCAGTGATGCCTACCGGACAGGGAATTACAATGAGCAGTTCTTC
. | many | TRBJ2-7 | TRBV14 | CASSQRGRYYEQYF | TGTGCCAGCAGCCAACGGGGCAGATACTACGAGCAGTACTTC
. | . | TRBJ1-5 | TRBV15 | CATSGPGGQPQHF | TGTGCCACCAGCGGTCCGGGGGGCCAGCCCCAGCATTTT
TRBD1 | few | TRBJ2-3 | TRBV27 | CASSLWDRGDTQYF | TGTGCCAGCAGTTTATGGGACAGGGGAGATACGCAGTATTTT
. | . | TRBJ1-1 | TRBV7-9 | CASSPRWTEAFF | TGTGCCAGCAGCCCTAGATGGACTGAAGCTTTCTTT
. | . | TRBJ2-3 | TRBV27 | CASSLLQSRGADTQYF | TGTGCCAGCTCCCTTCTTCAAAGCCGAGGAGCAGATACGCAGTATTTT